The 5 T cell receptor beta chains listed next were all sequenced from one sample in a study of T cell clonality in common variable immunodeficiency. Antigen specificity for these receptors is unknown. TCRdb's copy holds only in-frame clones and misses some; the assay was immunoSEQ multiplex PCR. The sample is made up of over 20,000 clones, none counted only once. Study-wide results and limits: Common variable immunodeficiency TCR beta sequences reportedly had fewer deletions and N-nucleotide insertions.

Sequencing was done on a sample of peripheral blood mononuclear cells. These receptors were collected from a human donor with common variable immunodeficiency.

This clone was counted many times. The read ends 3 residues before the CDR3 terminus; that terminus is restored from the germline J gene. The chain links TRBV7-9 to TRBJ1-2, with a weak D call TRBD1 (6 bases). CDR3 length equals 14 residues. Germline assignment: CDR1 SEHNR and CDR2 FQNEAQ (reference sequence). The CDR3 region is CASSQNRDKLYYTF. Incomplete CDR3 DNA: TGTGCCAGCAGCCAGAACCGGGACAAATTGTAC.

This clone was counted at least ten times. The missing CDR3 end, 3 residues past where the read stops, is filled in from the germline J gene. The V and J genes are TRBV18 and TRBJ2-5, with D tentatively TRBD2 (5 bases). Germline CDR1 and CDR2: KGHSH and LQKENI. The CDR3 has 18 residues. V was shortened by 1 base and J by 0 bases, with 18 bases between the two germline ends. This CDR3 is CASSPRAWTLLYQETQYF. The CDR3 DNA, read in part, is TGTGCCAGCTCACCACGGGCCTGGACTCTATTGTACCAAGAGACC.

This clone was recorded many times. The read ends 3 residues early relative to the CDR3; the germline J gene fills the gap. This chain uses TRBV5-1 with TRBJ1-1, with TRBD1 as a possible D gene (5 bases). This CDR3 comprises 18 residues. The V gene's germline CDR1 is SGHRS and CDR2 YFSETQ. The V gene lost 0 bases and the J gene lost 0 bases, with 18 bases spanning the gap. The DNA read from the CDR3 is TGCGCCAGCAGCTTGGCTCTGGCCCGACAGAGGATGAACACTGAA. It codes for CASSLALARQRMNTE. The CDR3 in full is CASSLALARQRMNTEAFF.

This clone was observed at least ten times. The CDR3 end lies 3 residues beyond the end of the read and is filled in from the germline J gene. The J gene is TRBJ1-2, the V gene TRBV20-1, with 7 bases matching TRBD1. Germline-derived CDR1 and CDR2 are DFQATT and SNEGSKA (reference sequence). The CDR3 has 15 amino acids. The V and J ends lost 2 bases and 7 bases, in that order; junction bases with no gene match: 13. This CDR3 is CSARNPSAAGGGYTF. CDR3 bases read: TGCAGTGCTAGAAACCCCAGCGCGGCAGGGGGTGGC.

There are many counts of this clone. The CDR3: CASSVGQGGYEQYF. The CDR3 DNA, read in part, is TGTGCCAGTAGTGTAGGACAAGGGGGCTACGAG. V usage is TRBV19 and J usage is TRBJ2-7; weak D call: TRBD1 (6 bases). The CDR3 goes on 3 residues after the read ends, and that part is filled in from the germline J gene. CDR1 and CDR2 from the germline V gene are LNHDA and SQIVND (reference sequence). This CDR3 has 14 amino acids. The V end lost 5 bases, the J end lost 3 bases, and 14 bases lay between the germline ends.